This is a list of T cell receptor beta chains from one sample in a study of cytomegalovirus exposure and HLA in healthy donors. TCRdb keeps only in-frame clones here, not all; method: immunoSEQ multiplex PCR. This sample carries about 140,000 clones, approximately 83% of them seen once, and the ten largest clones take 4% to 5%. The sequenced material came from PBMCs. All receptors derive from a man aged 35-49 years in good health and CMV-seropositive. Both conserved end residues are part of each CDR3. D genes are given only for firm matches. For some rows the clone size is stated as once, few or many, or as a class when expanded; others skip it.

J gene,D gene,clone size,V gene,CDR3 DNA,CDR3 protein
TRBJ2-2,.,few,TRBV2,TGTGCCAGGGCCCGTGGGCAGGGTAGGAACACCGGGGAGCTGTTTTTT,CARARGQGRNTGELFF
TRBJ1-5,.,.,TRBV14,TGTGCCAGCAGCCAAGGGGGGGATCAGCCCCAGCATTTT,CASSQGGDQPQHF
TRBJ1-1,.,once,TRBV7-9,TGTGCCAGCAGCTTATCCCGAGGTGCCACTGAAGCTTTCTTT,CASSLSRGATEAFF
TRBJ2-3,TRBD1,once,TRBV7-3,TGTGCCAGCAGCTCCAACCCGGGACAGGCAGATACGCAGTATTTT,CASSSNPGQADTQYF
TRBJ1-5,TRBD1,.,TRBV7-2,TGTGCCAGCAGCGAATCAGGGGGATGGCAGCCCCAGCATTTT,CASSESGGWQPQHF
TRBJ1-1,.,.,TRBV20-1,TGCAGTGCTAGCTGGCCAGCTTTCTTT,CSASWPAFF
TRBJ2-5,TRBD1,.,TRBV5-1,TGCGCCAGCAGCTTCCCCGACAGGGGTGAGACCCAGTACTTC,CASSFPDRGETQYF
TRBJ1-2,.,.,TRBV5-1,TGCGCCAGCAGAGGGGGTCCTAACTATGGCTACACCTTC,CASRGGPNYGYTF
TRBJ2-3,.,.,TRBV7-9,TGTGCCAGCAGCCCCGGGTCGATCACAGATACGCAGTATTTT,CASSPGSITDTQYF
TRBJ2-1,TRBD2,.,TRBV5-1,TGCGCCAGCAGACCGCCGGGGAGCGGGGGGGCCTCCAATGAGCAGTTCTTC,CASRPPGSGGASNEQFF
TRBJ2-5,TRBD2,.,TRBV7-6,TGTGCCAGCAGCTCGGGGGGGGAGACCCAGTACTTC,CASSSGGETQYF
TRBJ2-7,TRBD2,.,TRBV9,TGTGCCAGCAGTCTCGGGAGGGAGCAGTACTTC,CASSLGREQYF
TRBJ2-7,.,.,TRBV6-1,TGTGCCAGCAGTGAAATGGGGCAGGGTCGAGAGCAGTACTTC,CASSEMGQGREQYF
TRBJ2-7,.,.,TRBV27,TGTGCCAGCAGTTTACTATTCGCGGGGTTTCCCTACGAGCAGTACTTC,CASSLLFAGFPYEQYF
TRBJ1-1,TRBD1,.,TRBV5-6,TGTGCCAGCAGGCGGACAGGGCACACTGAAGCTTTCTTT,CASRRTGHTEAFF
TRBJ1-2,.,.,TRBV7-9,TGTTCCAGCAGCTTGGGCCGGGACTTCAACTATGGCTACACCTTC,CSSSLGRDFNYGYTF
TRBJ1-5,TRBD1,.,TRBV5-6,TGTGCCAGCAGCTTGTGGCAGGGGGCTGTTCAGCCCCAGCATTTT,CASSLWQGAVQPQHF
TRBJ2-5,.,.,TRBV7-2,TGTGCCAGCAGCTTAGGGGGCAGGAACCAAGAGACCCAGTACTTC,CASSLGGRNQETQYF
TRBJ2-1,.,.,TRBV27,TGTGCCAGCAGTTTATTATATAGGGCAGGGGGGAATGAGCAGTTCTTC,CASSLLYRAGGNEQFF
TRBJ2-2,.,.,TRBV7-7,TGTGCCAGCAGCTTCCAGCGAGGCACCGGGGAGCTGTTTTTT,CASSFQRGTGELFF
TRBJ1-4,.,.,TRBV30,TGTGCCTGGACCCTAACCGAAAGTATCATCGGTGAAAAACTGTTTTTT,CAWTLTESIIGEKLFF
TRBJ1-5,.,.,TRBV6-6,TGTGCCAGCAGCTCCTTAGAGAGCAATCAGCCCCAGCATTTT,CASSSLESNQPQHF
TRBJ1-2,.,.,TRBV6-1,TGTGCCAGCATGGTAAAGTCGAGCTATGGCTACACCTTC,CASMVKSSYGYTF
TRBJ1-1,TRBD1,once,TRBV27,TGTGCCAGCAAAATAATTACAGGGGGCACTGAAGCTTTCTTT,CASKIITGGTEAFF
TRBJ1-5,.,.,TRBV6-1,TGTGCCAGCACAGGGCTCGCCAATCAGCCCCAGCATTTT,CASTGLANQPQHF
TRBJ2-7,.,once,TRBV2,TGTGCCAGCAGTGTAACCCCTAACCCGGGGGACGAGCAGTACTTC,CASSVTPNPGDEQYF
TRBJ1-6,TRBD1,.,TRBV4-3,TGCGCCAGCAGCTACCGGACAGGGGATAATTCACCCCTCCACTTT,CASSYRTGDNSPLHF
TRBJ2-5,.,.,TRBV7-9,TGTGCCAGCAACCTGGACAGGGAGGGGGAGACCCAGTACTTC,CASNLDREGETQYF
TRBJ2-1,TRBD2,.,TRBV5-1,TGCGCCAGCAGCTTGGATCTCCAGAGACTAGCGGGGCGGAATGAGCAGTTCTTC,CASSLDLQRLAGRNEQFF
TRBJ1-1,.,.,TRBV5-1,TGCGCCAGCCGGGAGGGATATAGGGGAACAGAAGCTTTCTTT,CASREGYRGTEAFF
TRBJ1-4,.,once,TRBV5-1,TGCGCCAGCAGCTCGGACTCAACTAATGAAAAACTGTTTTTT,CASSSDSTNEKLFF
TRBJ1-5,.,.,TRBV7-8,TGTGCCAGCAGTTCGATCGGGCAGGGCAGCAATCAGCCCCAGCATTTT,CASSSIGQGSNQPQHF
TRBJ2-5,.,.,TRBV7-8,TGTGCCAGCAGCTTACTGCCCCTTTCGGGAACCGAGACCCAGTACTTC,CASSLLPLSGTETQYF
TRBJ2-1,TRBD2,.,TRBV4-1,TGCGCCAGCAGCCATCCGGGACTAGCGAAATGGTTCTTC,CASSHPGLAKWFF
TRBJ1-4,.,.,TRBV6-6,TGTGCCAGCAGTTACTTTACAGGCGATGAAAAACTGTTTTTT,CASSYFTGDEKLFF
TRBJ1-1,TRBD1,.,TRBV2,TGTGCCAGCAGCGGGGGCGGACAGGCTGCTTTCTTT,CASSGGGQAAFF
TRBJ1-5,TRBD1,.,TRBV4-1,TGCGCCAGCAGCTACCGACAGGGTGTAATCAATCAGCCCCAGCATTTT,CASSYRQGVINQPQHF
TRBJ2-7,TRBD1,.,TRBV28,TGTGCCAGCAGTTCTCGCCAGGGGGACAGTTACGAGCAGTACTTC,CASSSRQGDSYEQYF
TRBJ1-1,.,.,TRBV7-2,TGTGCCAGCAGCCCGGTTAACAGGGTCGTTCGGGGAATGAACACTGAAGCTTTCTTT,CASSPVNRVVRGMNTEAFF
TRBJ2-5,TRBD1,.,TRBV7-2,TGTGCCAGCATCCCAGGGGACAGGCGCGACGGGACCCAGTACTTC,CASIPGDRRDGTQYF
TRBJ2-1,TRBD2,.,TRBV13,TGTGCCAGCAGCTTAGGCCGGAAACTAGCGGGGGACCCGCAGTTCTTC,CASSLGRKLAGDPQFF
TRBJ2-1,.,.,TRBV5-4,TGTGCCAGCAGCTTGGACGCGACATGTTACAATGAGCAGTTCTTC,CASSLDATCYNEQFF